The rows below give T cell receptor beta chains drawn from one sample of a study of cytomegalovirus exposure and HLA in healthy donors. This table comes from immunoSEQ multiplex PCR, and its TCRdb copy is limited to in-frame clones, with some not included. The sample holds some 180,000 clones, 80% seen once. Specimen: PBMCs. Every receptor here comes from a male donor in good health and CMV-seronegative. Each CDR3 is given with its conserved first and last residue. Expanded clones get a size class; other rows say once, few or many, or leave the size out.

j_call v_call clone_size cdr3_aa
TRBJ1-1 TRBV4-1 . CASREQGGANTEAFF
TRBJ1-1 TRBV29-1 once CSVEDRPRSAGLRGNTEAFF
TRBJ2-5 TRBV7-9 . CASSPAELAGGPGETQYF
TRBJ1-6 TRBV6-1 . CASSVWAREKYNSPLHF
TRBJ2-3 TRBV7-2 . CASSTGLAGGSDTQYF
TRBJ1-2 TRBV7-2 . CASRGQGFWHGYTF
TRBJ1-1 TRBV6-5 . CASRTDRMRSTEAFF
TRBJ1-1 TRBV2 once CASRTGTGEPGAFF
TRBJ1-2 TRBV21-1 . CASSKEAGWGGYTF
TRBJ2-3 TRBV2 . CASRQGSRTSSTDTQYF
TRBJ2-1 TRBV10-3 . CAIRTPQGSSYNEQFF
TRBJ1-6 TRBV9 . CASSPRQGGSPLHF
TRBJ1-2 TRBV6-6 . CASSDTVTGGNGYTF
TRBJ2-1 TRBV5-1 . CASSLGIARDEQFF
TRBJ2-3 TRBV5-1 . CASSFDSPSTDTQYF
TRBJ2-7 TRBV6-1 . CASSSDSQLYEQYF
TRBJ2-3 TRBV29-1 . CSVRAGTEYTDTQYF
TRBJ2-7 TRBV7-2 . CASSLLAGGRGMGSYEQYF
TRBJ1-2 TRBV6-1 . CASSDTGKHYGYTF
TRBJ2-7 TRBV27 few CASSFQSEYEQYF
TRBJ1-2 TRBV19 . CASHVSQSLGYTF
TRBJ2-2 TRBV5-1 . CASNRGGTAYSNTGELFF
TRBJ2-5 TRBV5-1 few CASSLAGTRQETQYF
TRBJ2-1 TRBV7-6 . CASSPRLAGDRNEQFF
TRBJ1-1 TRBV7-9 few CASSPSGQLMNTEAFF
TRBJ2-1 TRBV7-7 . CASSPVERGPGEQFF
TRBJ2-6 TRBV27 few CASSLSLGSGANGLTF
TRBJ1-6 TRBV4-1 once CASSSRQGLPYSPLHF
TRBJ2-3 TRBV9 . CASSPLWDRGSDTQYF
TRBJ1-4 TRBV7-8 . CASSSVRREKLFF
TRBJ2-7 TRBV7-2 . CASSYSLTGAYEQYF
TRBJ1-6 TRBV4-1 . CASTRAAGVPNLSPLHF